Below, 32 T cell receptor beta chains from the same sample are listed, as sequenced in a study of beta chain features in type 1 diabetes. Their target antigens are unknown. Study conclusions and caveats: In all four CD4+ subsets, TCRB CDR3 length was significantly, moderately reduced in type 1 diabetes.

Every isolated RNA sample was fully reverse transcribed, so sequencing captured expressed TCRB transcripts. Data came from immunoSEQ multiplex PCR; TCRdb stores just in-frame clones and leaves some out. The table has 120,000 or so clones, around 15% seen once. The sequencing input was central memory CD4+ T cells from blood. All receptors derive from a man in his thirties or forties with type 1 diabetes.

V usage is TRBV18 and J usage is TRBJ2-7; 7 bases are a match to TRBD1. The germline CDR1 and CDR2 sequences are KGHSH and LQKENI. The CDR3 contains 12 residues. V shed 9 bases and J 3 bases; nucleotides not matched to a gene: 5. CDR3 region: CASTGEHYEQYF. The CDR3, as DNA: TGTGCCAGTACAGGGGAACACTACGAGCAGTACTTC.

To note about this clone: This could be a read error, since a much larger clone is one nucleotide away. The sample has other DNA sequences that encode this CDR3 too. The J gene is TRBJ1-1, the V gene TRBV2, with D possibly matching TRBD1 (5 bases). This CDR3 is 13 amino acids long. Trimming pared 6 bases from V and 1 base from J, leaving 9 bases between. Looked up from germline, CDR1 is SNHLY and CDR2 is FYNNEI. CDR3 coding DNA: TGTGCCAGCAGCCTCGACAGGAACACTGAAGCTTTCTTT. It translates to CASSLDRNTEAFF.

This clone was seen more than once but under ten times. This CDR3 reads CSVRGTGRPSTDTQYF. The CDR3 nucleotides read TGCAGCGTCCGCGGGACAGGGCGACCCTCAACAGATACGCAGTATTTT. V usage is TRBV29-1 and J usage is TRBJ2-3, with 9 positions matching TRBD1. Germline V gene sequence: CDR1 SQVTM, CDR2 ANQGSEA. This CDR3 has 16 amino acids. V dropped 6 bases and J dropped 3; count of bases not matched to a gene: 13.

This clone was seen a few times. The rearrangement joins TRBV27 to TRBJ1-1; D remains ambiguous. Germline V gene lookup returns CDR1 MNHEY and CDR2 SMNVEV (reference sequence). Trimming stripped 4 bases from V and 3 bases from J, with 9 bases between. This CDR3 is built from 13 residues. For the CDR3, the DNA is TGTGCCAGCAGTTCGTATTATGACACTGAAGCTTTCTTT. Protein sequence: CASSSYYDTEAFF.

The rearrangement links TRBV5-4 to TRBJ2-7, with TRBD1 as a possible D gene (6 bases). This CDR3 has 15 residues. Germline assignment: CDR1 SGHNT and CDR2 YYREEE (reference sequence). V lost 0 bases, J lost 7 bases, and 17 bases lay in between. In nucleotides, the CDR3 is TGTGCCAGCAGCTTGGTCGGGACACCCGCTAGGGAGCAGTACTTC. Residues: CASSLVGTPAREQYF. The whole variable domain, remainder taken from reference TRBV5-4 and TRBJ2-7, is ETGVTQSPTHLIKTRGQQVTLRCSSQSGHNTVSWYQQALGQGPQFIFQYYREEENGRGNFPPRFSGLQFPNYSSELNVNALELDDSALYLCASSLVGTPAREQYFGPGTRLTVT.

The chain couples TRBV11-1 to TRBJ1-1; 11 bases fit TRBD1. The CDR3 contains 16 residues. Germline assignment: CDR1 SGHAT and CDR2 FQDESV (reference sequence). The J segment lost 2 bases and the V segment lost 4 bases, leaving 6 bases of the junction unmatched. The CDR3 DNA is TGTGCCAGCAGCTCCGGACAGGGGGCGCCTAACACTGAAGCTTTCTTT. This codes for CASSSGQGAPNTEAFF.

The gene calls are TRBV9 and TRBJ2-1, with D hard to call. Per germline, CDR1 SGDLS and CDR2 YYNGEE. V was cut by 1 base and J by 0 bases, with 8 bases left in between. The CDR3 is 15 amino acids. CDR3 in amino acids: CASSVLPDSYNEQFF. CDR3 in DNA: TGTGCCAGCAGCGTATTACCGGACTCCTACAATGAGCAGTTCTTC.

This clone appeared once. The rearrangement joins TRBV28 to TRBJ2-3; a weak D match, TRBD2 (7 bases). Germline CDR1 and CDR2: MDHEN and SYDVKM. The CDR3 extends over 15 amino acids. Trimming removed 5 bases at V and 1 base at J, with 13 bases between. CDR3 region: CASSPGGPGTDTQYF. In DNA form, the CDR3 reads TGTGCCAGCAGTCCCGGGGGGCCGGGCACAGATACGCAGTATTTT.

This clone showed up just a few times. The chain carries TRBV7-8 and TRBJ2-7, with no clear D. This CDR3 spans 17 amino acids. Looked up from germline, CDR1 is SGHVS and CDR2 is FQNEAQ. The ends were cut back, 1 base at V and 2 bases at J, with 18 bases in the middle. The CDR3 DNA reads TGTGCCAGCAGCTTAGATTCCCCACTCACTATAGCCTACGAGCAGTACTTC. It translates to CASSLDSPLTIAYEQYF.

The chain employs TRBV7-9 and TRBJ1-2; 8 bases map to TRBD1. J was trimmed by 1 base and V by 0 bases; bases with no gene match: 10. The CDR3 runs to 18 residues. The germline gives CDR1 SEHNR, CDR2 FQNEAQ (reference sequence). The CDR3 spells CASSLALGTGGNNYGYTF. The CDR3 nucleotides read TGTGCCAGCAGCTTAGCGCTCGGCACAGGGGGAAATAACTATGGCTACACCTTC.

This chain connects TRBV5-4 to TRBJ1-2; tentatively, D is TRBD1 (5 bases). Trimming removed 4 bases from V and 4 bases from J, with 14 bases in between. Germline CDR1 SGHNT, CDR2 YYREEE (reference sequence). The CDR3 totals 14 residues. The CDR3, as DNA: TGTGCCAGCAGCCCGAAGGAAACAGGCTATGGCTACACCTTC. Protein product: CASSPKETGYGYTF.

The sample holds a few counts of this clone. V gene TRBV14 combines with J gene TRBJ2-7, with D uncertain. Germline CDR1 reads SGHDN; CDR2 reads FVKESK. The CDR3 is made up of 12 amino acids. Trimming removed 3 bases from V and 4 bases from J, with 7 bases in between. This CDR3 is CASSHSIYEQYF. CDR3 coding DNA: TGTGCCAGCAGCCATTCAATTTACGAGCAGTACTTC.

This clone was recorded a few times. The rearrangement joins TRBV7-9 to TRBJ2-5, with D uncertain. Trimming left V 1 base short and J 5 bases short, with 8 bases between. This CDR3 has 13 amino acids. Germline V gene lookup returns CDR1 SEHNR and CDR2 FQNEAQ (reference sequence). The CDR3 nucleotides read TGTGCCAGCAGCTTAGAAGTAAGGGAGACCCAGTACTTC. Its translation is CASSLEVRETQYF.

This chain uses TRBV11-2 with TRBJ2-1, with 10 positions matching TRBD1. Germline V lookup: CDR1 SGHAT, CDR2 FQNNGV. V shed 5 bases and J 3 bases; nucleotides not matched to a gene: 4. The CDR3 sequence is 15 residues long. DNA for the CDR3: TGTGCCAGCAGCATCGACAGGGGGCTCTACAATGAGCAGTTCTTC. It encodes CASSIDRGLYNEQFF. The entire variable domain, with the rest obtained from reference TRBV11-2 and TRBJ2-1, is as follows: EAGVAQSPRYKIIEKRQSVAFWCNPISGHATLYWYQQILGQGPKLLIQFQNNGVVDDSQLPKDRFSAERLKGVDSTLKIQPAKLEDSAVYLCASSIDRGLYNEQFFGPGTRLTVL.

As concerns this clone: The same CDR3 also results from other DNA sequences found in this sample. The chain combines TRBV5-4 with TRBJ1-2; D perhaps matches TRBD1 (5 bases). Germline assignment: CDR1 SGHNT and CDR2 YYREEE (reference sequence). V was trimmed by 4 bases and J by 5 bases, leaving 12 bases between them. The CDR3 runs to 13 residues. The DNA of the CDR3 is TGTGCCAGCAGCCTCCGGGGCCAATATGGCTACACCTTC. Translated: CASSLRGQYGYTF.

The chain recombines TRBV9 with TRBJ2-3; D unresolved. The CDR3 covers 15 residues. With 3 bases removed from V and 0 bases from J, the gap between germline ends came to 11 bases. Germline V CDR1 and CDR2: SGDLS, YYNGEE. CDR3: CASSAMTRSTDTQYF. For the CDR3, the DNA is TGTGCCAGCAGCGCCATGACGCGTAGCACAGATACGCAGTATTTT.

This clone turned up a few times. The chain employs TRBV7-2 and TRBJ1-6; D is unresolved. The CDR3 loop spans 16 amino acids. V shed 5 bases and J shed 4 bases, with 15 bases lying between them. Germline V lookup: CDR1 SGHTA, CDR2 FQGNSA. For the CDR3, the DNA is TGTGCCAGCAGCATCTCATCCGGGCAGTATAATTCACCCCTCCACTTT. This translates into CASSISSGQYNSPLHF.

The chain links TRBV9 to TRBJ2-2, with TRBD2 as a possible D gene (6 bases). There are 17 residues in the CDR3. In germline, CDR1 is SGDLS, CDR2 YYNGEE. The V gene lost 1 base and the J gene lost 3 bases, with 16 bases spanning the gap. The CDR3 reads CASSVSPHPGDTGELFF. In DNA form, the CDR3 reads TGTGCCAGCAGCGTATCTCCCCATCCGGGGGACACCGGGGAGCTGTTTTTT.

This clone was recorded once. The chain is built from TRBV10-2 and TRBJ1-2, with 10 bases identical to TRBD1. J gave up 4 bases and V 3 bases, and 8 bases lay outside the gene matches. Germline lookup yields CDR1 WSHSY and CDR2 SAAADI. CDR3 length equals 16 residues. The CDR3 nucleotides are TGCGCCAGCAGTGAAGTCGGGACAGGGGACTTCTATGGCTACACCTTC. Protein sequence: CASSEVGTGDFYGYTF.

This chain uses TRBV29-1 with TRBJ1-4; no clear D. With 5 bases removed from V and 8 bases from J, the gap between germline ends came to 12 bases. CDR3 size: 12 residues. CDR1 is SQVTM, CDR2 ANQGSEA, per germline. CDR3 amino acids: CSVNAGSEKLFF. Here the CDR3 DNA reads TGCAGCGTTAACGCGGGTTCAGAAAAACTGTTTTTT.

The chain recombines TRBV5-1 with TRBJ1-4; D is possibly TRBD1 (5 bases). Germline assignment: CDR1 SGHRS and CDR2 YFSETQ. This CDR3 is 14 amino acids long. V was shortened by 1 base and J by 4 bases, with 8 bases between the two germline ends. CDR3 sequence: CASSLLDSNEKLFF. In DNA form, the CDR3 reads TGCGCCAGCAGCTTGCTCGACAGTAATGAAAAACTGTTTTTT. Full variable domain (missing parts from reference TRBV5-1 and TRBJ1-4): KAGVTQTPRYLIKTRGQQVTLSCSPISGHRSVSWYQQTPGQGLQFLFEYFSETQRNKGNFPGRFSGRQFSNSRSEMNVSTLELGDSALYLCASSLLDSNEKLFFGSGTQLSVL.

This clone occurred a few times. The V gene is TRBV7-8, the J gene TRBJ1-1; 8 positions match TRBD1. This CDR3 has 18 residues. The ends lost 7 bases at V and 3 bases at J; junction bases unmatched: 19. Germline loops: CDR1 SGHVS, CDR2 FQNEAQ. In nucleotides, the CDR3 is TGTGCCAGCATACGGACAGGGTTCCGGGGGCCCGGGGACACTGAAGCTTTCTTT. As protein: CASIRTGFRGPGDTEAFF.

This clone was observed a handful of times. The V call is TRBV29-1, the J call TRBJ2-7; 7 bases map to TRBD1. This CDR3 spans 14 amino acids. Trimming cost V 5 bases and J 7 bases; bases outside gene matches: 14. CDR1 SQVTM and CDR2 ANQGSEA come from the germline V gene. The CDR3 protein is CSVRVTGMRSEQYF. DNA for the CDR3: TGCAGCGTTCGGGTGACAGGGATGCGGTCAGAGCAGTACTTC.

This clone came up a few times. The CDR3: CASSSGQGRATNEKLFF. DNA of the CDR3: TGTGCCAGCAGTTCCGGACAGGGTAGGGCAACTAATGAAAAACTGTTTTTT. This chain uses TRBV27 with TRBJ1-4; 8 nucleotides match TRBD1. From germline, CDR1 is MNHEY and CDR2 SMNVEV (reference sequence). The junction had 7 bases not matched to a gene; V was cut back by 4 bases and J by 0 bases. This CDR3 is 17 amino acids long.

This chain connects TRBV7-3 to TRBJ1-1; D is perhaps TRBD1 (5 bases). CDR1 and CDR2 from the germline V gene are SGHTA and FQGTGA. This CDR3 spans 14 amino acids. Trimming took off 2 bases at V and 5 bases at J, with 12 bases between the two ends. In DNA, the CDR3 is TGTGCCAGCAGCTTAGGATCCGGGGGAACTGAAGCTTTCTTT. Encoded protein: CASSLGSGGTEAFF.

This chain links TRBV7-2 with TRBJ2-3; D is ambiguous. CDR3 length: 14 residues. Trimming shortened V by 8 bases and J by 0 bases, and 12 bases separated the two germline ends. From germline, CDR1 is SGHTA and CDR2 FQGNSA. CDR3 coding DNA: TGTGCCAGCGGTCCGGCCTCTAGCACAGATACGCAGTATTTT. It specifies CASGPASSTDTQYF.

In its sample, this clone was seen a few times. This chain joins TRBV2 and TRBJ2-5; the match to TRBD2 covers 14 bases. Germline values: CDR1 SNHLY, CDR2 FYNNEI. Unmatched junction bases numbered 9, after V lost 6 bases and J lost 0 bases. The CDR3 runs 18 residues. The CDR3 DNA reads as TGTGCCAGCAGACCTGGACTAGCGGGGGGACAGTACCAAGAGACCCAGTACTTC. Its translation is CASRPGLAGGQYQETQYF.

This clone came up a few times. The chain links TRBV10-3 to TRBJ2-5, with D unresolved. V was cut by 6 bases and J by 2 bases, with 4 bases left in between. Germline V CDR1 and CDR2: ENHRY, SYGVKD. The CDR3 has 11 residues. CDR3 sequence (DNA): TGTGCCATCAGGAATCAAGAGACCCAGTACTTC. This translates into CAIRNQETQYF.

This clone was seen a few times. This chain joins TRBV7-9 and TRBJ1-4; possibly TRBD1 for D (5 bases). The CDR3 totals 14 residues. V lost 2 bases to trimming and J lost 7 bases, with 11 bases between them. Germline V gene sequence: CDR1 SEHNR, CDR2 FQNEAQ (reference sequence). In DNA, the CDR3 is TGTGCCAGCAGCTTACAGGGATCGAGTGAAAAACTGTTTTTT. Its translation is CASSLQGSSEKLFF.

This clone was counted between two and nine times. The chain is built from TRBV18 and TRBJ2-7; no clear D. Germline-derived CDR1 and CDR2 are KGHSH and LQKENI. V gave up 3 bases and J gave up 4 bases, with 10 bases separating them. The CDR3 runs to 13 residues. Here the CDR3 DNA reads TGTGCCAGCTCACCTCCGGTATCGTACGAGCAGTACTTC. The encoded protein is CASSPPVSYEQYF. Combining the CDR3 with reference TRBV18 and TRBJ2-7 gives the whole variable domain NAGVMQNPRHLVRRRGQEARLRCSPMKGHSHVYWYRQLPEEGLKFMVYLQKENIIDESGMPKERFSAEFPKEGPSILRIQQVVRGDSAAYFCASSPPVSYEQYFGPGTRLTVT.

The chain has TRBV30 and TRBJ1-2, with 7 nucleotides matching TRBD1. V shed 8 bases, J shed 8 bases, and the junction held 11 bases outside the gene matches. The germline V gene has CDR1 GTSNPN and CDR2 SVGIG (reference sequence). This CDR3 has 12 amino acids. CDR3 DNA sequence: TGTGCCCTCAGACAGGGCCTAGGAGGCTACACCTTC. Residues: CALRQGLGGYTF.

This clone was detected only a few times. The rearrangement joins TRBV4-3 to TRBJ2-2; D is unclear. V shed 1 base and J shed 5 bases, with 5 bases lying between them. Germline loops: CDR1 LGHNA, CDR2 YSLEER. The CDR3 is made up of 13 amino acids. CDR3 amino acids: CASSQGVTGELFF. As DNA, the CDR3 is TGCGCCAGCAGCCAAGGGGTGACCGGGGAGCTGTTTTTT.